The clone carrying this T cell receptor beta chain was found many times. The CDR3 consists of 15 residues. Germline-derived CDR1 and CDR2 are SEHNR and FQNEAQ (reference sequence). V lost 4 bases to trimming and J lost 7 bases; unmatched junction nucleotides: 9. This specimen belongs to a study of molecular identifiers for immune sequencing clone quantification. TCRdb processed the PCR reads anew with MiXCR; each CDR3 protein has one entry. This sample has 40,000 or so distinct CDR3 sequences, with around 21% found just once. Using 10%, 30% or 50% RNA, naive CD8 libraries were derived from approximately 20,000 to 1,000,000 sorted cells.

V is TRBV7-9 and J is TRBJ2-1; 8 bases agree with TRBD2. Material: naive CD8+ T cells from blood, with Jurkat cell RNA spiked in. Sample subset: FACS-sorted CD8+CD4-CCR7+CD45RA+ naive T cells. The origin of this receptor is a human donor in good health. Some libraries in this study had Jurkat cell RNA spiked in. This chain's CDR3 is CASSSLAGGRNEQFF. CDR3 coding DNA: TGTGCCAGCAGCTCTCTAGCGGGCGGTCGGAATGAGCAGTTCTTC.